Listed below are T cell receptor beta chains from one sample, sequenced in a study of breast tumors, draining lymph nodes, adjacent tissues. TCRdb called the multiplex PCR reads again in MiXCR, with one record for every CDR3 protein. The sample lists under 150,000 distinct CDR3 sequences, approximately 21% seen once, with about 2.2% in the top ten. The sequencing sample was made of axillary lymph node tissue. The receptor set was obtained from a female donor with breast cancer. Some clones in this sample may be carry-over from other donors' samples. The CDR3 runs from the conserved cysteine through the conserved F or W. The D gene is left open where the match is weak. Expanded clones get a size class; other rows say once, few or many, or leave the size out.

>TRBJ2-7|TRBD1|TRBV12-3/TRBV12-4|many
CASSLGTVMGEQYF
TGTGCCAGCAGTTTGGGGACAGTCATGGGCGAGCAGTACTTC
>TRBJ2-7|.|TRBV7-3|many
CASSLGLSNRDEQYF
TGTGCCAGCAGCTTAGGACTGTCCAATCGAGACGAGCAGTACTTC
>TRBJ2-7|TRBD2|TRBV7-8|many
CASSLVFSGSSYEQYF
TGTGCCAGCAGCTTAGTTTTTAGCGGGAGCTCCTACGAGCAGTACTTC
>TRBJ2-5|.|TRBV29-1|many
CSVEGGLGIETQYF
TGCAGCGTTGAAGGTGGTTTGGGGATAGAGACCCAGTACTTC
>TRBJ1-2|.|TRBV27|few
CASSLSHGAVTNYGYTF
TGTGCCAGCAGTTTATCGCACGGGGCAGTAACTAACTATGGCTACACCTTC
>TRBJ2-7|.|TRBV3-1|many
CASSQRYEQYF
TGTGCCAGCAGCCAAAGATACGAGCAGTACTTC
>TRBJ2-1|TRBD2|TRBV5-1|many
CASSLGLAGEGGAAQFF
TGCGCCAGCAGCTTGGGTCTAGCGGGAGAGGGTGGGGCGGCGCAGTTCTTC
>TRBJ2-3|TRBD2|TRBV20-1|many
CSARDPWGTSGSGTDTQYF
TGCAGTGCTAGAGACCCCTGGGGGACTAGCGGGAGTGGCACAGATACGCAGTATTTT
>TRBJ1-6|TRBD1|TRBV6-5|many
CASSPGQGASSPLHF
TGTGCCAGCAGCCCCGGACAGGGGGCCAGCTCACCCCTCCACTTT
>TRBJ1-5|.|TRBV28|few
CASSLWGAMGNQPQHF
TGTGCCAGCAGTTTATGGGGGGCGATGGGCAATCAGCCCCAGCATTTT
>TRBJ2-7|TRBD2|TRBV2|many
CASSETSGKAEQYF
TGTGCCAGCAGTGAAACTAGCGGGAAAGCCGAGCAGTACTTC
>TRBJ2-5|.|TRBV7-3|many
CASSQTGTLPLETQYF
TGTGCCAGCAGCCAAACCGGGACATTGCCCTTAGAGACCCAGTACTTC
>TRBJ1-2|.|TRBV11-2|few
CASSSLYGARGYYGYTF
TGTGCCAGCAGCTCCCTATATGGGGCAAGGGGATACTATGGCTACACCTTC
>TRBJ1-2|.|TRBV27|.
CASSFSGGNYGYTF
TGTGCCAGCAGTTTCTCTGGTGGGAACTATGGCTACACCTTC
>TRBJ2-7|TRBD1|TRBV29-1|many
CSVLGQGAMEQYF
TGCAGCGTATTGGGACAGGGGGCGATGGAGCAGTACTTC
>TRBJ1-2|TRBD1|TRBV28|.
CASSLGQGDGGYTF
TGTGCCAGCAGTTTAGGGCAGGGGGACGGTGGCTACACCTTC
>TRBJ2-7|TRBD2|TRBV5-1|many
CASTATSGVYEQYF
TGCGCCAGCACTGCGACTAGCGGCGTCTACGAGCAGTACTTC
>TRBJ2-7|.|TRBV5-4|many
CASSLGVGGAYEQYF
TGTGCCAGCAGCTTGGGAGTGGGAGGAGCTTACGAGCAGTACTTC
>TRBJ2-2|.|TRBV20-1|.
CSARESRAGELFF
TGCAGTGCTAGAGAGTCAAGGGCCGGGGAGCTGTTTTTT
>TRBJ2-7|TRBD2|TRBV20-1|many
CSARTRESYEQYF
TGCAGTGCTAGGACGCGGGAGTCCTACGAGCAGTACTTC
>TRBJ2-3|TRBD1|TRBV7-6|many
CASSLGYRGSPDTQYF
TGTGCCAGCAGCTTGGGCTACAGGGGGTCCCCAGATACGCAGTATTTT
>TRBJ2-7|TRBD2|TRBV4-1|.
CASSRQLAGPYGQYF
TGCGCCAGCAGCCGACAGCTAGCGGGGCCCTACGGGCAGTACTTC
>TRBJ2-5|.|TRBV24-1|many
CATSDSTREWGETQYF
TGTGCCACCAGTGATTCGACCCGCGAATGGGGGGAGACCCAGTACTTC
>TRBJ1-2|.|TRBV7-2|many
CASSLTYSGYTF
TGTGCCAGCAGCTTAACGTATTCTGGCTACACCTTC
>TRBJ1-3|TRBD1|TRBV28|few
CASSRQGGGNTIYF
TGTGCCAGCAGTAGACAGGGAGGCGGAAACACCATATATTTT
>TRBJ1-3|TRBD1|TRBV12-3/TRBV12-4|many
CASRPGTGEGNTIYF
TGTGCCAGCAGGCCCGGGACAGGGGAAGGAAACACCATATATTTT
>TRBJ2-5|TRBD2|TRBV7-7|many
CASSPEREGRGETQYF
TGTGCTAGCAGCCCAGAGCGGGAGGGCCGGGGCGAGACCCAGTACTTC
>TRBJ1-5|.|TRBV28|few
CASADSSNQPQHF
TGTGCCAGTGCTGACAGCAGCAATCAGCCCCAGCATTTT
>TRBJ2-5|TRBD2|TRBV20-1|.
CSARGGTSGQEAQYF
TGCAGTGCTAGAGGAGGGACTAGCGGGCAGGAGGCCCAGTACTTC
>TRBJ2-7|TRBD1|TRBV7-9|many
CASSLDGTGSPCEQYF
TGTGCCAGCAGCTTAGATGGGACAGGGTCTCCCTGCGAGCAGTACTTC
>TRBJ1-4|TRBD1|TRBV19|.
CASSISGGAGEKLFF
TGTGCCAGTAGTATATCAGGGGGCGCGGGTGAAAAACTGTTTTTT
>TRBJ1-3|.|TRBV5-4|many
CASSPQGAGNTIYF
TGTGCCAGCTCCCCCCAGGGTGCTGGAAACACCATATATTTT
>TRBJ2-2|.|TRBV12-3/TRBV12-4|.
CASSFLTWTENTGELFF
TGTGCCAGCAGTTTCTTGACCTGGACGGAGAACACCGGGGAGCTGTTTTTT
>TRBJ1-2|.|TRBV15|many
CATSRGDGYTF
TGTGCCACCAGCAGGGGGGATGGCTACACCTTC
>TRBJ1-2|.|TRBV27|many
CASSLVRDGYGYTF
TGTGCCAGCAGTTTAGTACGGGACGGCTATGGCTACACCTTC
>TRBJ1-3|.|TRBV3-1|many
CASSQERWAGNTIYF
TGTGCCAGCAGCCAAGAAAGGTGGGCCGGAAACACCATATATTTT
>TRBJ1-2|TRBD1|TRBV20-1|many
CSATGGTVYGYTF
TGCAGTGCTACAGGGGGCACCGTCTATGGCTACACCTTC
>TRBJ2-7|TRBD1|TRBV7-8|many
CASSLDRTYEQYF
TGTGCCAGCAGCTTGGACAGGACCTACGAGCAGTACTTC
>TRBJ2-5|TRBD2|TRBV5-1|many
CASSIRTSGRDQETQYF
TGCGCCAGCAGCATACGGACTAGCGGGAGAGATCAAGAGACCCAGTACTTC
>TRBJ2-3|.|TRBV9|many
CASSPRVSTDTQYF
TGTGCCAGCAGCCCCCGGGTTAGCACAGATACGCAGTATTTT
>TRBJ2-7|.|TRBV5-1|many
CASSGDTASYEQYF
TGCGCCAGCAGTGGGGACACGGCTTCTTACGAGCAGTACTTC